These 18 T cell receptor beta chains were sequenced from one sample in a study of cytomegalovirus exposure and HLA in healthy donors. Primers: 60 Vbeta forward and 13 Jbeta reverse. Libraries were prepared by immunoSEQ multiplex PCR; TCRdb keeps only in-frame clonotypes and omits some of them. The sample carries 150,000 to 200,000 clones, around four fifths recorded once. The sequenced material came from PBMCs. These receptors were collected from a man aged 50-60 years in good health and CMV-seropositive.

The V and J genes are TRBV2 and TRBJ2-1; 7 bases fit TRBD2. Per germline, CDR1 SNHLY and CDR2 FYNNEI. CDR3 length equals 17 residues. V gave up 9 bases and J gave up 4 bases; unmatched junction bases: 18. The CDR3, as DNA: TGTGCCAGGTCGAGGAAGGGCTCTAGCGGAGGATACAATGAGCAGTTCTTC. Translation: CARSRKGSSGGYNEQFF.

The CDR3 spells CASPGGPGTGELFF. The CDR3 DNA follows: TGTGCCAGCCCGGGAGGGCCGGGGACCGGGGAGCTGTTTTTT. The V call is TRBV6-4, the J call TRBJ2-2; 8 positions match TRBD2. The CDR3 consists of 14 residues. Germline assignment: CDR1 MRHNA and CDR2 SNTAGT. J lost 5 bases, V lost 8 bases, and 7 bases had no gene match.

This chain uses TRBV7-3 with TRBJ2-3, with TRBD1 matching over 7 bases. Per the germline V gene, CDR1 is SGHTA and CDR2 is FQGTGA. After removal of 3 bases from V and 6 bases from J, the junction contained 9 bases not matched to a gene. The CDR3 consists of 15 residues. The CDR3: CASSFSGGRRDTQYF. The CDR3 region has the DNA TGTGCCAGCAGCTTTTCAGGGGGTCGAAGGGATACGCAGTATTTT.

This chain uses TRBV25-1 with TRBJ2-7; a weak D match, TRBD1 (6 bases). The CDR3 is made up of 13 amino acids. The germline V gene has CDR1 MGHDK and CDR2 SYGVNS. Trimming removed 6 bases at V and 1 base at J, with 10 bases between. CDR3 nucleotide sequence: TGTGCCAGCAGGATGACAGGTTCCTACGAGCAGTACTTC. This translates into CASRMTGSYEQYF.

The J gene is TRBJ2-7, the V gene TRBV27; D gene uncertain. Trimming left V 7 bases short and J 0 bases short, with 10 bases between. The CDR3 runs to 13 residues. Germline-derived CDR1 and CDR2 are MNHEY and SMNVEV (reference sequence). In nucleotides, the CDR3 is TGTGCCAGCACGGCGGCACGCTCCTACGAGCAGTACTTC. Translation: CASTAARSYEQYF.

The chain carries TRBV7-3 and TRBJ2-3, with 8 bases identical to TRBD1. The CDR3 length is 14 residues. J gave up 4 bases and V 3 bases, and 3 bases lay outside the gene matches. CDR1 SGHTA and CDR2 FQGTGA come from the germline V gene. CDR3 residues: CASSFRGRADTQYF. The CDR3 DNA sequence: TGTGCCAGCAGCTTCAGGGGGCGCGCAGATACGCAGTATTTT. Full variable domain (rest looked up from reference TRBV7-3 and TRBJ2-3): GAGVSQTPSNKVTEKGKYVELRCDPISGHTALYWYRQSLGQGPEFLIYFQGTGAADDSGLPNDRFFAVRPEGSVSTLKIQRTERGDSAVYLCASSFRGRADTQYFGPGTRLTVL.

This clone appeared a single time. The chain's CDR3 is CASSFPGSTGELFF. Written as DNA, the CDR3 is TGTGCCAGCAGTTTTCCGGGGAGCACCGGGGAGCTGTTTTTT. The chain joins TRBV27 to TRBJ2-2, with D possibly matching TRBD2 (5 bases). From germline, CDR1 is MNHEY and CDR2 SMNVEV (reference sequence). Trimming shortened V by 3 bases and J by 4 bases, and 9 bases separated the two germline ends. The CDR3 length is 14 residues.

The gene calls are TRBV29-1 and TRBJ2-1; 11 bases are shared with TRBD2. V lost 1 base to trimming and J lost 8 bases; unmatched junction nucleotides: 4. Germline V gene lookup returns CDR1 SQVTM and CDR2 ANQGSEA. This CDR3 has 14 amino acids. The CDR3 region has the DNA TGCAGCGTTGAAGCTAGCGGGGGGTTCCATGAGCAGTTCTTC. This codes for CSVEASGGFHEQFF.

The CDR3 sequence is CASSVRGSGNTIYF. The DNA of the CDR3 is TGTGCCAGCAGCGTTCGGGGCTCTGGAAACACCATATATTTT. This chain links TRBV9 with TRBJ1-3; unclear D gene. Trimming removed 2 bases from V and 0 bases from J, with 6 bases in between. Looked up from germline, CDR1 is SGDLS and CDR2 is YYNGEE. There are 14 residues in the CDR3.

The chain uses TRBV7-9 and TRBJ1-4; D not resolved. Looked up from germline, CDR1 is SEHNR and CDR2 is FQNEAQ (reference sequence). This CDR3 has 13 amino acids. V was pared by 1 base and J by 6 bases, with 6 bases between. Here the CDR3 DNA reads TGTGCCAGCAGCTTAGGGCTGGATGAAAAACTGTTTTTT. Its translation: CASSLGLDEKLFF.

The chain joins TRBV9 to TRBJ2-1, with TRBD2 matching over 7 bases. The germline CDR1 and CDR2 sequences are SGDLS and YYNGEE. V lost 4 bases to trimming and J lost 7 bases; unmatched junction nucleotides: 17. The length of the CDR3 is 17 residues. CDR3 protein: CASSPGTTEDGWNEQFF. In DNA, the CDR3 is TGTGCCAGCAGCCCAGGGACTACGGAGGACGGATGGAATGAGCAGTTCTTC.

The genes are TRBV7-6 and TRBJ2-5; 8 bases match TRBD1. This CDR3 is 15 amino acids long. Unmatched junction bases numbered 7, after V lost 1 base and J lost 6 bases. Germline CDR1 is SGHVS and CDR2 is FNYEAQ. The CDR3 is CASSLGGQGEQTQYF. The CDR3 bases are TGTGCCAGCAGCTTAGGAGGACAGGGTGAACAGACCCAGTACTTC.

J is TRBJ2-1 and V is TRBV30; unclear D gene. Trimming removed 5 bases from V and 7 bases from J, with 9 bases in between. Per germline, CDR1 GTSNPN and CDR2 SVGIG (reference sequence). The CDR3 spans 11 residues. The CDR3 region is CAWAGRNEQFF. The CDR3 nucleotides are TGTGCCTGGGCCGGTCGGAATGAGCAGTTCTTC.

V is TRBV18 and J is TRBJ1-5, with a possible D match to TRBD1 (5 bases). Germline V gene lookup returns CDR1 KGHSH and CDR2 LQKENI. V shed 0 bases and J shed 3 bases, with 9 bases lying between them. This CDR3 comprises 15 residues. Here the CDR3 DNA reads TGTGCCAGCTCACCACCGGGGGGGGACAATCAGCCCCAGCATTTT. It is translated as CASSPPGGDNQPQHF.

The chain is built from TRBV27 and TRBJ2-7; TRBD1 agrees at 8 bases. J was trimmed by 5 bases and V by 6 bases; bases with no gene match: 9. CDR1 is MNHEY, CDR2 SMNVEV, per germline (reference sequence). This CDR3 has 14 residues. The CDR3 spells CASSHRGNVNEQYF. The CDR3 coding sequence is TGTGCCAGCAGCCACAGGGGGAATGTGAACGAGCAGTACTTC.

The chain is built from TRBV6-1 and TRBJ2-1; TRBD2 aligns across 13 bases. CDR1 and CDR2 (germline): MNHNS, SASEGT. Losses at the gene ends were 4 bases for V and 0 bases for J; bases not matched to a gene: 9. CDR3 length: 19 amino acids. The CDR3 spells CASSVRLAGGLTSYNEQFF. CDR3 DNA sequence: TGTGCCAGCAGTGTCCGACTAGCGGGGGGACTCACCTCCTACAATGAGCAGTTCTTC.

The V call is TRBV19, the J call TRBJ2-4; 8 nucleotides line up with TRBD1. Germline CDR1 is LNHDA and CDR2 is SQIVND (reference sequence). J gave up 9 bases and V 6 bases, and 4 bases lay outside the gene matches. The CDR3 has 12 amino acids. The CDR3 nucleotides read TGTGCCAGTAGCCAGGGGGCTATCATTCAGTACTTC. Translating it yields CASSQGAIIQYF.

The chain links TRBV28 to TRBJ1-2; 11 nucleotides agree with TRBD1. Germline V gene lookup returns CDR1 MDHEN and CDR2 SYDVKM. The CDR3 spans 17 residues. V lost 3 bases to trimming and J lost 5 bases; unmatched junction nucleotides: 11. CDR3 residues: CASSFYLGTGGKYGYTF. The CDR3 DNA reads TGTGCCAGCAGTTTTTATCTCGGGACAGGGGGTAAATATGGCTACACCTTC.